The rows below give T cell receptor beta chains drawn from one sample of a study of T-cell memory formation after mild COVID-19. Each CDR3 protein gets one entry after TCRdb re-called the 5' RACE reads with MiXCR. The sample holds fewer than 600,000 distinct CDR3 sequences; roughly a fifth are singletons and the top ten take 8.4%. Specimen: PBMCs or a T cell subset sorted from them (not recorded which). Receptors originate from an adult woman who had mild COVID-19 (a few samples of this study predate the infection). Cell type and time point are not known. CDR3s include the opening cysteine and the closing phenylalanine or tryptophan. Each record gives: D gene, clone size, J gene, V gene, CDR3 DNA, CDR3 protein. D genes are given only for firm matches. Clone size is stated in some rows and not others, as once, few, many or a class when expanded.

D gene: -
clone size: few
J gene: TRBJ2-3
V gene: TRBV5-6
CDR3 DNA: TGTGCCAGCAGCCAACCCTACAGGGTCTCTAGCACAGATACGCAGTATTTT
CDR3 protein: CASSQPYRVSSTDTQYF

D gene: TRBD2
clone size: -
J gene: TRBJ2-1
V gene: TRBV4-3
CDR3 DNA: TGCGCCAGCAGCCAAGTAACTAGCGGGTACAATGAGCAGTTCTTC
CDR3 protein: CASSQVTSGYNEQFF

D gene: TRBD1
clone size: -
J gene: TRBJ1-1
V gene: TRBV12-3/TRBV12-4
CDR3 DNA: TGTGCCAGCAGGGGGACAGTGGGAACTGAAGCTTTCTTT
CDR3 protein: CASRGTVGTEAFF

D gene: -
clone size: few
J gene: TRBJ1-1
V gene: TRBV6-5
CDR3 DNA: TGTGCCAGCAGTTTAACACAGGGGAACACTGAAGCTTTCTTT
CDR3 protein: CASSLTQGNTEAFF

D gene: -
clone size: -
J gene: TRBJ1-5
V gene: TRBV11-2
CDR3 DNA: TGTGCCAGCAGCTTATCCTCTGGGCGCAATCAGCCCCAGCATTTT
CDR3 protein: CASSLSSGRNQPQHF

D gene: -
clone size: -
J gene: TRBJ2-1
V gene: TRBV18
CDR3 DNA: TGTGCCAGCTCACCAGGATTACAGGGTTCCTACAATGAGCAGTTCTTC
CDR3 protein: CASSPGLQGSYNEQFF

D gene: TRBD1
clone size: few
J gene: TRBJ2-7
V gene: TRBV7-2
CDR3 DNA: TGTGCCAGCAGACCCTGGGGGGGACAGGGGGTCCCGGTCTACGAGCAGTACTTC
CDR3 protein: CASRPWGGQGVPVYEQYF

D gene: -
clone size: -
J gene: TRBJ1-1
V gene: TRBV2
CDR3 DNA: TGTGCCAGCAGTGGAGCGGAGAGGGTTGAAGCTTTCTTT
CDR3 protein: CASSGAERVEAFF

D gene: -
clone size: -
J gene: TRBJ2-1
V gene: TRBV20-1
CDR3 DNA: TGCAGTGCTAGAGACGCCGGGTTCAATGAGCAGTTCTTC
CDR3 protein: CSARDAGFNEQFF

D gene: -
clone size: -
J gene: TRBJ1-4
V gene: TRBV7-6
CDR3 DNA: TGTGCCAGCAGTAATGGGCTTAATGAAAAACTGTTTTTT
CDR3 protein: CASSNGLNEKLFF

D gene: -
clone size: -
J gene: TRBJ1-6
V gene: TRBV20-1
CDR3 DNA: TGCAGTGCTAGAGATCCGGTACTTTATAATTCACCCCTCCACTTT
CDR3 protein: CSARDPVLYNSPLHF

D gene: -
clone size: -
J gene: TRBJ1-5
V gene: TRBV7-2
CDR3 DNA: TGTGCCAGCAGCTTAGCTGGTAGGGGAGTGAATCAGCCCCAGCATTTT
CDR3 protein: CASSLAGRGVNQPQHF

D gene: TRBD2
clone size: -
J gene: TRBJ2-5
V gene: TRBV6-5
CDR3 DNA: TGTGCCAGCAGTTACTTAGCGGGGGGGGAGACCCAGTACTTC
CDR3 protein: CASSYLAGGETQYF

D gene: TRBD2
clone size: few
J gene: TRBJ2-1
V gene: TRBV27
CDR3 DNA: TGTGCCAGCAGTTCGGGACTAGCGGGAGCTCGGGGGAATGAGCAGTTCTTC
CDR3 protein: CASSSGLAGARGNEQFF

D gene: TRBD2
clone size: few
J gene: TRBJ2-1
V gene: TRBV6-5
CDR3 DNA: TGTGCCAGCAGCCCCGGGGGGTGGGAGGGCCCCAATGAGCAGTTTTTC
CDR3 protein: CASSPGGWEGPNEQFF